The present entry profiles one T cell receptor (beta chain) with its context. The antigen is not known. This specimen comes from a study of shared clonotypes between healthy human individuals. The study ran the assay at deep level. The method was immunoSEQ multiplex PCR; TCRdb's version includes in-frame clones alone and lacks a portion of them. The sample includes about 600,000 clones, 97% of them seen just once. Donors were healthy HIV-negative adults without recent acute infections or vaccinations. Study outcomes and limitations: Naive subsets, compared against memory subsets, generally had larger estimated richness values. Since donors were few, the genetic and exposure-history diversity represented was limited.

The sequencing sample was made of naive CD4+ T cells sorted from blood. The subset here: CD45RA+ positively selected. This receptor was taken from a woman aged 25 to 39 in good health.

The CDR3 here is CASSLATGTGTYEQYF. The CDR3 DNA sequence: TGTGCCAGCAGCTTAGCCACGGGGACAGGGACCTACGAGCAGTACTTC. This rearrangement joins TRBV7-2 to TRBJ2-7, with 9 bases matching TRBD1. The CDR3 spans 16 residues. V gave up 0 bases and J gave up 2 bases; unmatched junction bases: 5. Germline assignment: CDR1 SGHTA and CDR2 FQGNSA.